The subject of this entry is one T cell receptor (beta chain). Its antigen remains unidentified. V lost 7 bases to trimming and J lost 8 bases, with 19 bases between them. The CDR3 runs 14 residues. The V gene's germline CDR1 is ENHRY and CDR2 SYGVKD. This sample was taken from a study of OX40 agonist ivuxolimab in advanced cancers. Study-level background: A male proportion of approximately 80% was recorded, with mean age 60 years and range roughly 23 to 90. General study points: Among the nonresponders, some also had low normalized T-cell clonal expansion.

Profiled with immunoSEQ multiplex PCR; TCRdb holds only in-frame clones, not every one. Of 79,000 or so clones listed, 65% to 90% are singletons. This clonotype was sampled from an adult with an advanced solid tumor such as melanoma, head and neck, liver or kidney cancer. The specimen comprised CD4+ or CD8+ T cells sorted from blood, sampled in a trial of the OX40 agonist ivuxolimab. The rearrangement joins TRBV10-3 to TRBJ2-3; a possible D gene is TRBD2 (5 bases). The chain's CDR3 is CAITPDSGKGTQYF. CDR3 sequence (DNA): TGTGCCATCACCCCGGACTCAGGAAAGGGTACGCAGTATTTT.